The source of this TCR beta chain is a study of T cells in localized non-small cell lung cancer. TCRdb's copy holds only in-frame clones and misses some; the assay was immunoSEQ multiplex PCR. Of 25,000 to 35,000 clones detected, roughly 78% appear once; the ten largest clones hold roughly 15%. Findings and caveats of the study: It was uninvolved adjacent lung that showed the highest T cell clonality, exceeding tumor.

This CDR3 contains 13 residues. Germline assignment: CDR1 SGHVS and CDR2 FNYEAQ. This clone was counted once. Its antigen is unknown. The junction departs from the called germline gene at one end, perhaps through a read error. The V call is TRBV7-6, the J call TRBJ1-1; maybe TRBD1 (5 bases). The input for sequencing was peripheral blood, taken before any cancer treatment. The sequence came from a male donor aged 60 or over with stage III squamous cell lung carcinoma. The CDR3 spells CASSLGLNAEAFF. The CDR3 DNA follows: TGTGCCAGCAGCTTGGGGCTGAACGCTGAAGCTTTCTTT.